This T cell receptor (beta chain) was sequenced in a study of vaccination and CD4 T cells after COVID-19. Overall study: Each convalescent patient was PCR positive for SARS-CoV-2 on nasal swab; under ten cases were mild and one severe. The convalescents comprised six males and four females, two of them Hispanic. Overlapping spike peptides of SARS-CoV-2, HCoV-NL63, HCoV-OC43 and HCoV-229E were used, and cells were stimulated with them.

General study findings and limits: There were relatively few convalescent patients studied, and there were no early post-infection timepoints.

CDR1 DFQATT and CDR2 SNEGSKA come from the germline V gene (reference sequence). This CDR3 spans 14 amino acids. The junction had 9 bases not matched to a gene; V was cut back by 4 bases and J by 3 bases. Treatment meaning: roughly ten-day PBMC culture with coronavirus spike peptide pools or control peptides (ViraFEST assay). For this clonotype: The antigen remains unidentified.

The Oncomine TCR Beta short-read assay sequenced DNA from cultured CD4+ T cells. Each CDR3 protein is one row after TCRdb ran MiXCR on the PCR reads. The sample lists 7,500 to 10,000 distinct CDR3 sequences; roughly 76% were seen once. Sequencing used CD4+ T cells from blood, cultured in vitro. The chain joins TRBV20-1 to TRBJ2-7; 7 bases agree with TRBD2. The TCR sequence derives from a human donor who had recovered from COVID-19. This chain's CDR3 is CSAIRTSRGYEQYF. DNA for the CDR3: TGCAGTGCTATCAGGACTAGTAGGGGCTACGAGCAGTACTTC.